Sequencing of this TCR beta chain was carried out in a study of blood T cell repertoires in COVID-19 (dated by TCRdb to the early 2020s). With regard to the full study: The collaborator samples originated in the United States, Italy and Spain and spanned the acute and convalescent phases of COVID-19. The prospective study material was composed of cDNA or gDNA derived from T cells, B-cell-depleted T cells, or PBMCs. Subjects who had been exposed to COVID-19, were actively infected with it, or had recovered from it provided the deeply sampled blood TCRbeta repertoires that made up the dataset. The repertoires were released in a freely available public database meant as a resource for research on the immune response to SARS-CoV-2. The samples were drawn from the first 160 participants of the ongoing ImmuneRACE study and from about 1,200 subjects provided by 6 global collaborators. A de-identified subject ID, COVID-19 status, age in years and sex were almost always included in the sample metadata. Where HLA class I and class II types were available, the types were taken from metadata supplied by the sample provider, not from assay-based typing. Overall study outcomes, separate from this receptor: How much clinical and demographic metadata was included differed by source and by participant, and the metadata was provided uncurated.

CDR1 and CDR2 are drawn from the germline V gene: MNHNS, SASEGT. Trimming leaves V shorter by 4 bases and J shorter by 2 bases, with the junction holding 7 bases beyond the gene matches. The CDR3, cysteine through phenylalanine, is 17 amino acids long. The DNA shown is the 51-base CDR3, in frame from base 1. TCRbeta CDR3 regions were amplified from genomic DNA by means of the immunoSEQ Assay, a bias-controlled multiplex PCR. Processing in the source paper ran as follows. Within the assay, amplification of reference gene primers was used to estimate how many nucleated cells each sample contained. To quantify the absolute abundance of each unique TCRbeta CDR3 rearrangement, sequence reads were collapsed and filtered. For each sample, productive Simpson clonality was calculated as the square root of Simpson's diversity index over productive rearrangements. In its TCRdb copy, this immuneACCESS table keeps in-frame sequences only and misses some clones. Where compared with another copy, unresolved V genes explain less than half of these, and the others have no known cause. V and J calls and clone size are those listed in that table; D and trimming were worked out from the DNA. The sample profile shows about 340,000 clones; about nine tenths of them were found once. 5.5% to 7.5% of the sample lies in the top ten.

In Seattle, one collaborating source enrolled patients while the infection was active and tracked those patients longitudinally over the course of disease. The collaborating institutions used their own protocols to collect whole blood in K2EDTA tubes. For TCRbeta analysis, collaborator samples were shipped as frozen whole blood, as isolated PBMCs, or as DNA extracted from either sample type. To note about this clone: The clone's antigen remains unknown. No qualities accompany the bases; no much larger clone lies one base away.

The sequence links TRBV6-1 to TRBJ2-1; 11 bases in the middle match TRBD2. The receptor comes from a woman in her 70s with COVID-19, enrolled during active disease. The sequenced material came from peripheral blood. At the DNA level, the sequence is TGTGCCAGCAGTGCAAAACTAGCGGGGGCCACCTACAATGAGCAGTTCTTC. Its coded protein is CASSAKLAGATYNEQFF.